This TCR beta chain was captured by sequencing in a study of blood T cell repertoires in COVID-19. Study-wide context: Sample material is recorded as cDNA or gDNA derived from T cells, B-cell-depleted T cells, or PBMCs.

The table came from immunoSEQ multiplex PCR; TCRdb's copy has only in-frame clones and leaves some out. The sample shows 80,000 to 95,000 clones, approximately 91% of them seen only once. V was cut by 6 bases and J by 6 bases, with 12 bases left in between. Germline V lookup: CDR1 SNHLY, CDR2 FYNNEI. The CDR3 is 14 amino acids. The receptor was isolated from a woman aged 70 to 79 with acute or convalescent COVID-19. The chain employs TRBV2 and TRBJ1-6; no reliable D call. The sequencing sample was made of peripheral blood. CDR3 protein: CASRPAGLNSPLHF. In nucleotides, the CDR3 is TGTGCCAGCAGACCGGCAGGCCTTAATTCACCCCTCCACTTT.